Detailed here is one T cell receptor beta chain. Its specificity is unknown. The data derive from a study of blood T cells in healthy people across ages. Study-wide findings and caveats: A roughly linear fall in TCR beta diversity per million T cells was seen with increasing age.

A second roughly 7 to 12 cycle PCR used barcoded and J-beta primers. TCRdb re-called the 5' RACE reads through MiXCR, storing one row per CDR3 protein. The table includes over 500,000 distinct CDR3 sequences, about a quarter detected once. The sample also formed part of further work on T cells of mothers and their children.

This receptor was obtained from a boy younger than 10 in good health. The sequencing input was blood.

The CDR3 coding sequence is TGTGCCACCAGCAGAGATGGGGAGGCGGTTTACTATGGCTACACCTTC. Translation: CATSRDGEAVYYGYTF. The J gene is TRBJ1-2, the V gene TRBV15; D is unresolved. CDR1 and CDR2 (germline): LNHNV, YYDKDF (reference sequence). With 0 bases removed from V and 3 bases from J, the gap between germline ends came to 14 bases. The CDR3 length is 16 residues.